The 31 T cell receptor beta chains listed next were all sequenced from one sample in a study of blood T cell repertoires in COVID-19. Method: immunoSEQ multiplex PCR; TCRdb's copy keeps in-frame clones and lacks some. The data hold approximately 260,000 clones, with about nine tenths observed a single time. Sequencing input: PBMCs or T cells enriched from blood (not recorded which). Source of these receptors: a woman aged 60-75 years who had recovered from COVID-19.

The chain is built from TRBV7-2 and TRBJ1-1, with a weak D call TRBD1 (5 bases). CDR1 SGHTA and CDR2 FQGNSA come from the germline V gene. Trimming left V 1 base short and J 5 bases short, with 17 bases between. This CDR3 comprises 16 residues. CDR3 DNA sequence: TGTGCCAGCAGCTTAGTAGGGGTGAATGCGCAAACTGAAGCTTTCTTT. The encoded protein is CASSLVGVNAQTEAFF.

The chain links TRBV7-8 to TRBJ2-2; D is uncertain. Germline V CDR1 and CDR2: SGHVS, FQNEAQ. This CDR3 spans 17 amino acids. Trimming left V 2 bases short and J 0 bases short, with 13 bases between. The DNA of the CDR3 is TGTGCCAGCAGCTTATTCCAGTATCCCGCGAACACCGGGGAGCTGTTTTTT. It is translated as CASSLFQYPANTGELFF.

The rearrangement uses TRBV9 and TRBJ2-1; TRBD2 matches at 8 bases. With 4 bases clipped from V and 7 bases from J, the junction kept 10 bases outside the gene matches. This CDR3 contains 15 residues. Germline lookup yields CDR1 SGDLS and CDR2 YYNGEE. The CDR3 is CASSQQSGRRNEQFF. CDR3 nucleotides: TGTGCCAGCAGCCAACAGAGCGGGAGAAGAAATGAGCAGTTCTTC.

V usage is TRBV6-5 and J usage is TRBJ2-1, with D perhaps TRBD1 (5 bases). V dropped 5 bases and J dropped 3 bases, with 14 bases sitting between them. Germline assignment: CDR1 MNHEY and CDR2 SVGAGI. This CDR3 is built from 15 residues. For the CDR3, the DNA is TGTGCCAGCAGTCCCTTAAGGGGCAGCTACAATGAGCAGTTCTTC. Amino acids: CASSPLRGSYNEQFF.

J is TRBJ1-4 and V is TRBV29-1, with 9 bases matching TRBD1. The J segment lost 8 bases and the V segment lost 0 bases, leaving 1 base of the junction unmatched. The CDR3 contains 13 residues. Germline loops: CDR1 SQVTM, CDR2 ANQGSEA. The CDR3 loop reads CSVEDGQGEKLFF. The DNA of the CDR3 is TGCAGCGTTGAAGACGGACAGGGGGAAAAACTGTTTTTT.

The rearrangement joins TRBV19 to TRBJ2-5, with D hard to call. There are 12 residues in the CDR3. V was clipped by 4 bases and J by 5 bases, with 8 bases between them. Germline loops: CDR1 LNHDA, CDR2 SQIVND (reference sequence). The CDR3 loop is CASSRATETQYF. The CDR3 DNA sequence: TGTGCCAGTAGTAGGGCAACGGAGACCCAGTACTTC.

As DNA, the CDR3 is TGCGCCAGCAGCTTGAGGGGCGGAAACTATGGCTACACCTTC. Residues: CASSLRGGNYGYTF. The J gene is TRBJ1-2, the V gene TRBV5-1, with D maybe TRBD1 (5 bases). V gave up 1 base and J gave up 2 bases, with 9 bases separating them. CDR1 is SGHRS and CDR2 is YFSETQ in the germline V gene. CDR3 length equals 14 residues. Supplemented by reference TRBV5-1 and TRBJ1-2, the full variable domain reads KAGVTQTPRYLIKTRGQQVTLSCSPISGHRSVSWYQQTPGQGLQFLFEYFSETQRNKGNFPGRFSGRQFSNSRSEMNVSTLELGDSALYLCASSLRGGNYGYTFGSGTRLTVV.

The chain couples TRBV4-2 to TRBJ2-5; possibly TRBD1 for D (6 bases). CDR1 and CDR2 from the germline V gene are LGHNA and YNFKEQ. This CDR3 comprises 16 residues. V was cut by 4 bases and J by 0 bases, with 15 bases left in between. The CDR3 protein is CASSLYTRGYQETQYF. The CDR3 DNA sequence: TGTGCCAGCAGCCTTTACACGAGGGGGTACCAAGAGACCCAGTACTTC.

This chain connects TRBV3-1 (or the pseudogene TRBV3-2) to TRBJ1-2; 7 bases agree with TRBD1. CDR3 length equals 14 residues. From germline, CDR1 is LGHDT and CDR2 YNNKEL (reference sequence). V lost 0 bases, J lost 8 bases, and 6 bases stayed unmatched. Written as DNA, the CDR3 is TGTGCCAGCAGCCAAGATAGGGGACAGTTAGGCTACACCTTC. Translated: CASSQDRGQLGYTF.

V is TRBV5-5 and J is TRBJ2-3; tentative D call: TRBD1 (6 bases). V shed 4 bases and J shed 5 bases, with 17 bases lying between them. CDR1 is SGHKS and CDR2 is YYEKEE in the germline V gene (reference sequence). This CDR3 has 15 residues. CDR3 nucleotide sequence: TGTGCCAGCAGCCGGGAAGGGGGAAGAAAAGATACGCAGTATTTT. It yields the protein CASSREGGRKDTQYF. Variable domain in full (rest from reference TRBV5-5 and TRBJ2-3): DAGVTQSPTHLIKTRGQQVTLRCSPISGHKSVSWYQQVLGQGPQFIFQYYEKEERGRGNFPDRFSARQFPNYSSELNVNALLLGDSALYLCASSREGGRKDTQYFGPGTRLTVL.

This clone has just one count. Here the CDR3 DNA reads TGTGCCAGTTCCAAGACAGGCGGAGGAGAAAAACTGTTTTTT. As protein: CASSKTGGGEKLFF. The rearrangement links TRBV19 to TRBJ1-4, with a possible D match to TRBD1 (6 bases). Germline lookup yields CDR1 LNHDA and CDR2 SQIVND (reference sequence). Trimming stripped 8 bases from V and 8 bases from J, with 18 bases between. This CDR3 comprises 14 residues.

The V call is TRBV18, the J call TRBJ2-5; TRBD2 might be the D (6 bases). The CDR3 is 15 residues long. V gave up 5 bases and J gave up 5 bases, with 18 bases separating them. Germline assignment: CDR1 KGHSH and CDR2 LQKENI. The chain's CDR3 is CASSSQAGGGETQYF. The CDR3 DNA sequence: TGTGCCAGCTCATCCCAGGCGGGTGGAGGGGAGACCCAGTACTTC.

This rearrangement joins TRBV28 to TRBJ1-1; no clear D. The V gene's germline CDR1 is MDHEN and CDR2 SYDVKM. The length of the CDR3 is 13 residues. Deletions cut 3 bases from V and 1 base from J, with 6 bases between. The CDR3 here is CASSFSRNTEAFF. The CDR3 DNA sequence: TGTGCCAGCAGTTTTAGCCGGAACACTGAAGCTTTCTTT.

V usage is TRBV2 and J usage is TRBJ1-3, with unresolved D. Trimming removed 7 bases at V and 0 bases at J, with 7 bases between. Germline CDR1 is SNHLY and CDR2 is FYNNEI. The CDR3 totals 13 residues. CDR3 amino acids: CASMEDSGNTIYF. In DNA form, the CDR3 reads TGTGCCAGCATGGAGGACTCTGGAAACACCATATATTTT.

This rearrangement joins TRBV28 to TRBJ1-4, with D maybe TRBD1 (5 bases). Trimming removed 4 bases from V and 1 base from J, with 7 bases in between. The CDR3 runs to 14 residues. Germline V gene sequence: CDR1 MDHEN, CDR2 SYDVKM. CDR3 protein: CASSYGGTNEKLFF. The CDR3 nucleotides read TGTGCCAGCAGTTACGGGGGAACTAATGAAAAACTGTTTTTT.

The rearrangement links TRBV18 to TRBJ1-2, with D tentatively TRBD1 (5 bases). The germline CDR1 and CDR2 sequences are KGHSH and LQKENI. The CDR3 is 13 amino acids. The ends were cut back, 2 bases at V and 6 bases at J, with 10 bases in the middle. This CDR3 is CASSPMEGDGYTF. In nucleotides, the CDR3 is TGTGCCAGCTCACCAATGGAAGGGGATGGCTACACCTTC.

The chain employs TRBV27 and TRBJ1-4; D remains ambiguous. Deletions cut 5 bases from V and 0 bases from J, with 10 bases between. The length of the CDR3 is 15 residues. Germline assignment: CDR1 MNHEY and CDR2 SMNVEV (reference sequence). The CDR3 nucleotides read TGTGCCAGCAGTACCCTCACTGCAACTAATGAAAAACTGTTTTTT. It codes for CASSTLTATNEKLFF. The variable domain in full, with the rest retrieved from reference TRBV27 and TRBJ1-4, is EAQVTQNPRYLITVTGKKLTVTCSQNMNHEYMSWYRQDPGLGLRQIYYSMNVEVTDKGDVPEGYKVSRKEKRNFPLILESPSPNQTSLYFCASSTLTATNEKLFFGSGTQLSVL.

The rearrangement uses TRBV5-1 and TRBJ2-6; maybe TRBD1 (6 bases). Germline values: CDR1 SGHRS, CDR2 YFSETQ. The ends were cut back, 1 base at V and 2 bases at J, with 7 bases in the middle. The CDR3 covers 15 residues. The CDR3 loop is CASSLQGPGANVLTF. The CDR3, as DNA: TGCGCCAGCAGCTTGCAGGGGCCTGGGGCCAACGTCCTGACTTTC.

The chain couples TRBV27 to TRBJ2-7; 8 bases are shared with TRBD1. The J segment lost 1 base and the V segment lost 5 bases, leaving 10 bases of the junction unmatched. The CDR3 length is 16 residues. The germline CDR1 and CDR2 sequences are MNHEY and SMNVEV (reference sequence). CDR3 residues: CASSPISRTGSYEQYF. DNA of the CDR3: TGTGCCAGCAGTCCGATATCCCGGACAGGGTCCTACGAGCAGTACTTC.

V gene TRBV28 combines with J gene TRBJ1-5; D remains ambiguous. Trimming stripped 11 bases from V and 6 bases from J, with 17 bases between. The CDR3 runs 13 residues. In germline, CDR1 is MDHEN, CDR2 SYDVKM. Written as DNA, the CDR3 is TGTGCCCATACCGGCACCCCGGGTCAGCCCCAGCATTTT. Protein product: CAHTGTPGQPQHF. Full variable domain (missing parts from reference TRBV28 and TRBJ1-5): DVKVTQSSRYLVKRTGEKVFLECVQDMDHENMFWYRQDPGLGLRLIYFSYDVKMKEKGDIPEGYSVSREKKERFSLILESASTNQTSMYLCAHTGTPGQPQHFGDGTRLSIL.

The chain uses TRBV5-1 and TRBJ2-1, with 7 bases matching TRBD2. The germline V gene has CDR1 SGHRS and CDR2 YFSETQ. Trimming cost V 5 bases and J 4 bases; bases outside gene matches: 9. This CDR3 is built from 15 residues. CDR3 sequence reads: CASRLSGTVYNEQFF. The CDR3 DNA is TGCGCCAGCAGACTGAGCGGGACCGTATACAATGAGCAGTTCTTC.

This clone was seen a single time. The genes are TRBV9 and TRBJ1-1; 8 bases line up with TRBD1. J was trimmed by 0 bases and V by 0 bases; bases with no gene match: 13. The V gene's germline CDR1 is SGDLS and CDR2 YYNGEE. The CDR3 runs to 19 residues. The CDR3 DNA sequence: TGTGCCAGCAGCGTAGGTCTAATTGAGGCAGGGGGCATGAACACTGAAGCTTTCTTT. This sequence encodes CASSVGLIEAGGMNTEAFF.

The chain employs TRBV10-1 and TRBJ2-5; 7 bases line up with TRBD2. Germline V gives CDR1 WNHNN, CDR2 SYGVQD (reference sequence). CDR3 size: 15 residues. J gave up 4 bases and V 1 base, and 6 bases lay outside the gene matches. The CDR3 nucleotides read TGCGCCAGCAGTGAGTTCCAAGCGGGGTCAGAGACCCAGTACTTC. Translating gives CASSEFQAGSETQYF.

This clone was observed a single time. The V call is TRBV27, the J call TRBJ2-1; 11 bases align to TRBD2. There are 15 residues in the CDR3. J lost 8 bases, V lost 5 bases, and 8 bases had no gene match. The germline V gene encodes CDR1 MNHEY and CDR2 SMNVEV (reference sequence). CDR3 sequence reads: CASSPIRLAGYEQFF. DNA of the CDR3: TGTGCCAGCAGTCCAATTCGACTAGCGGGATATGAGCAGTTCTTC.

The V and J genes are TRBV19 and TRBJ2-7, with 7 nucleotides matching TRBD1. The CDR3 contains 16 residues. Losses at the gene ends were 6 bases for V and 3 bases for J; bases not matched to a gene: 14. The germline V gene has CDR1 LNHDA and CDR2 SQIVND (reference sequence). The CDR3, as DNA: TGTGCCAGTAGCCCCCGGACAGGCTTCTCCTTCTACGAGCAGTACTTC. Translating it yields CASSPRTGFSFYEQYF.

This sequence joins TRBV4-1 and TRBJ1-4; TRBD1 matches 8 bases. The ends lost 1 base at V and 7 bases at J; junction bases unmatched: 2. The CDR3 covers 14 residues. Germline V CDR1 and CDR2: MGHRA, YSYEKL. CDR3 DNA: TGCGCCAGCAGCCAAGGGACAGGGATTGAAAAACTGTTTTTT. Protein sequence: CASSQGTGIEKLFF.

The V call is TRBV2, the J call TRBJ2-5; the D gene is possibly TRBD2 (6 bases). The V end was cut by 9 bases, the J end by 1 base, with 12 bases between. This CDR3 comprises 13 residues. The germline gives CDR1 SNHLY, CDR2 FYNNEI. This CDR3 reads CARSEGPQETQYF. In nucleotides, the CDR3 is TGTGCCAGATCGGAGGGGCCCCAAGAGACCCAGTACTTC.

This chain uses TRBV13 with TRBJ2-1; TRBD2 agrees at 9 bases. Germline values: CDR1 PRHDT, CDR2 FYEKMQ (reference sequence). The CDR3 sequence is 14 residues long. The junction had 4 bases not matched to a gene; V was cut back by 4 bases and J by 6 bases. Here the CDR3 DNA reads TGTGCCAGCAGCTGGACTAGCGAGTCCAATGAGCAGTTCTTC. The encoded protein is CASSWTSESNEQFF.

The chain employs TRBV7-3 and TRBJ1-1; D unclear. Germline assignment: CDR1 SGHTA and CDR2 FQGTGA. The CDR3 extends over 15 amino acids. The V end was cut by 5 bases, the J end by 2 bases, with 15 bases between. CDR3 sequence reads: CASSPGFYRNTEAFF. CDR3 nucleotides: TGTGCCAGCAGCCCCGGTTTCTATAGAAACACTGAAGCTTTCTTT.

The DNA for the CDR3 is TGTGCCAGCAGTCGAAGGGAGGGAGGCACAGATACGCAGTATTTT. Residues: CASSRREGGTDTQYF. The chain carries TRBV2 and TRBJ2-3; 7 nucleotides line up with TRBD2. CDR3 length: 15 amino acids. Per germline, CDR1 SNHLY and CDR2 FYNNEI. V gave up 5 bases and J gave up 1 base; unmatched junction bases: 6.

This clone is a singleton in its sample. This chain links TRBV24-1 with TRBJ2-1, with 14 bases that match TRBD2. CDR1 is KGHDR, CDR2 SFDVKD, per germline. Trimming took 3 bases from V and 8 from J; bases not matched to a gene: 5. The CDR3 sequence is 16 residues long. The DNA of the CDR3 is TGTGCCACCAGTGATCCGACTAGCGGGAGGGCCGATGAGCAGTTCTTC. Its protein product is CATSDPTSGRADEQFF.